The text below deals with one T cell receptor beta chain. Its matching antigen is unknown. Two lung cancer pathologists independently confirmed each histologic diagnosis. The sample comes from a study of immune evolution from preneoplasia to lung adenocarcinoma. Libraries were prepared by immunoSEQ multiplex PCR; TCRdb keeps only in-frame clonotypes and omits some of them. The sample has 25,000 to 30,000 clones; around 70% are singletons. The V end lost 5 bases, the J end lost 6 bases, and 10 bases lay between the germline ends. CDR1 is SEHNR, CDR2 FQNEAQ, per germline (reference sequence). CDR3 length: 13 residues. Study observations and caveats: Later-stage lesions seemingly showed higher T cell density and diversity than normal lung. Top clone frequencies peaked in normal lung, apparently declining through invasive adenocarcinoma.

This clonotype was sampled from a person between 60 and 70 years old with invasive lung adenocarcinoma. Some clones in this sample may be carry-over from other donors' samples. The genes are TRBV7-9 and TRBJ2-2, with D possibly TRBD2 on 5 matching bases. Sequenced: FFPE invasive lung adenocarcinoma tissue. CDR3 residues: CASSRTAAGELFF. For the CDR3, the DNA is TGTGCCAGCAGCCGAACAGCGGCCGGGGAGCTGTTTTTT.